The rows below give T cell receptor beta chains drawn from one sample of a study of T cell repertoires in cytomegalovirus infection. TCRdb used MiXCR to reprocess the reads, holding one entry per CDR3 protein. This sample has more than 150,000 distinct CDR3 sequences, with 15% to 20% found just once. The sequenced material came from PBMCs. The receptors originated from a human donor in good health (CMV status not recorded). Some clones in this sample may be carry-over from other donors' samples. Both conserved end residues are part of each CDR3. D genes are given only for firm matches. Size is omitted from some rows. Given values are once, few, many or a class for expanded clones.

d_call	clone_size	v_call	cdr3_length	j_call	cdr3_nt	cdr3_aa
TRBD1	-	TRBV20-1	15	TRBJ2-7	TGCAGTGCTAGAGATCCCCGACAGGGCCCCTACGAGCAGTACTTC	CSARDPRQGPYEQYF
-	-	TRBV13	15	TRBJ1-2	TGTGCCAGCAGCTCTGAACTGACGGGCGTCTATGGCTACACCTTC	CASSSELTGVYGYTF
TRBD2	-	TRBV10-3	16	TRBJ2-6	TGTGCCATCAGTGACGGGGGGGTCTCTGGGGCCAACGTCCTGACTTTC	CAISDGGVSGANVLTF
TRBD2	-	TRBV5-4	15	TRBJ2-3	TGTGCCAGCAGCTTAGTCACTAGCGCAGCAGATACGCAGTATTTT	CASSLVTSAADTQYF
-	many	TRBV7-2	14	TRBJ2-6	TGTGCCAGCAGCGCGTACTCTGGGGCCAACGTCCTGACTTTC	CASSAYSGANVLTF
TRBD2	many	TRBV7-2	16	TRBJ2-2	TGTGCCAGCAGCTTATCCAGCGGGACGAACACCGGGGAGCTGTTTTTT	CASSLSSGTNTGELFF
-	-	TRBV2	15	TRBJ2-1	TGTGCCAGCAGTACGGACCGATCATCCTACAATGAGCAGTTCTTC	CASSTDRSSYNEQFF
TRBD1	-	TRBV7-8	15	TRBJ1-1	TGTGCCAGCAGACCCGTCCGAGGGGGCTTCACTGAAGCTTTCTTT	CASRPVRGGFTEAFF
TRBD1	-	TRBV27	15	TRBJ2-7	TGTGCCAGCAGTTTGACAGGGACCCTCTCCTACGAGCAGTACTTC	CASSLTGTLSYEQYF
-	few	TRBV4-1	18	TRBJ2-3	TGCGCCAGCAGCCAAGGAAGCTGGGCGTCCCTCGGCACAGATACGCAGTATTTT	CASSQGSWASLGTDTQYF
-	-	TRBV18	15	TRBJ2-7	TGTGCCAGCTCACCCGGACACCTGCCCTCCTACGAGCAGTACTTC	CASSPGHLPSYEQYF
TRBD2	once	TRBV6-2/TRBV6-3	14	TRBJ2-1	TGTGCCAGCAGTTATACTAGCGGGAGTGATGAGCAGTTCTTC	CASSYTSGSDEQFF
-	-	TRBV7-2	12	TRBJ1-2	TGTGCCAGCAGCTTGGACACGCGGGGCTACACCTTC	CASSLDTRGYTF
-	many	TRBV7-8	14	TRBJ1-5	TGTGCCAGCAGCTTAGCGTTAGGGGATCAGCCCCAGCATTTT	CASSLALGDQPQHF
TRBD1	-	TRBV20-1	16	TRBJ2-1	TGCAGTGCTCCCTCCCTCGACAGGGCCACCTACAATGAGCAGTTCTTC	CSAPSLDRATYNEQFF
TRBD1	-	TRBV19	15	TRBJ1-2	TGTGCCAGCCGGGACAGGGGGCTGAGTAAGGATGGCTACACCTTC	CASRDRGLSKDGYTF
TRBD2	-	TRBV12-3/TRBV12-4	14	TRBJ2-1	TGTGCCTCCGGGGGGGGAGTGGCCTACAATGAGCAGTTCTTC	CASGGGVAYNEQFF
TRBD1	-	TRBV19	16	TRBJ1-1	TGTGCCAGTAGTGCCGACAGGGCCCATAGGGGCACTGAAGCTTTCTTT	CASSADRAHRGTEAFF
-	few	TRBV20-1	14	TRBJ2-5	TGCAGTGCTAGAGATGAGGGATATGTGGAGACCCAGTACTTC	CSARDEGYVETQYF
TRBD1	few	TRBV20-1	14	TRBJ2-3	TGCAGTCTATACCGGGACAGAGGCACAGATACGCAGTATTTT	CSLYRDRGTDTQYF
-	few	TRBV19	11	TRBJ2-1	TGTGCCAGTAGTATTGCGAATGAGCAGTTCTTC	CASSIANEQFF
TRBD2	-	TRBV7-3	16	TRBJ2-7	TGTGCCAGCAGCTTAGTCGCAGCGGGAGGGCTGGACGAGCAGTACTTC	CASSLVAAGGLDEQYF
-	few	TRBV11-2	15	TRBJ1-2	TGTGCCAGCAGCTTAGAAGCGGCCCCTAACTATGGCTACACCTTC	CASSLEAAPNYGYTF
TRBD2	few	TRBV24-1	16	TRBJ2-5	TGTGCCACCAGTGAATCTCGAGCGGGGACCGAAGAGACCCAGTACTTC	CATSESRAGTEETQYF
TRBD1	-	TRBV6-6	16	TRBJ2-5	TGTGCCAGCAGACAGGGGACAGGGCGTTTGCAAGAGACCCAGTACTTC	CASRQGTGRLQETQYF